This TCR beta chain was sequenced during a study of cytomegalovirus exposure and HLA in healthy donors. Overall study context: Researchers previously reported finding about 110 million unique TCR beta sequences from about 179 million T cells. Overall study results and limits: The authors reported that TCR beta sequences could predict HLA-A and HLA-B alleles. These predictions were accurate for most subjects in the first cohort. The classifier reportedly diagnosed cytomegalovirus status with high sensitivity and specificity. Later analysis revealed greater clonal expansion in HLA-associated TCR beta chains than in equally common others.

The PCR contained 60 Vbeta and 13 Jbeta primers. The data were produced by immunoSEQ multiplex PCR, yet TCRdb's version contains in-frame clones alone and is incomplete. The table has some 77,000 clones, 75% to 85% seen once. On this clone: Its antigen is not known.

This CDR3 contains 14 residues. The germline gives CDR1 SGHTA, CDR2 FQGNSA. V trimming: 2 bases; J trimming: 4 bases; junction bases outside the gene matches: 2. Sequenced material: PBMCs. This chain uses TRBV7-2 with TRBJ2-7, with 10 bases that match TRBD2. The clonotype originates from a man aged 45-60 years in good health and CMV-seropositive. The DNA of the CDR3 is TGTGCCAGCAGCTTAACTAGCGGGATTTACGAGCAGTACTTC. Its protein is CASSLTSGIYEQYF. Full variable domain (remainder filled in from reference TRBV7-2 and TRBJ2-7): GAGVSQSPSNKVTEKGKDVELRCDPISGHTALYWYRQSLGQGLEFLIYFQGNSAPDKSGLPSDRFSAERTGGSVSTLTIQRTQQEDSAVYLCASSLTSGIYEQYFGPGTRLTVT.